Following are 20 T cell receptor beta chains from one sample sequenced in a study of technical replicates of blood from several donors (dated by TCRdb to 2015 to 2018). Library preparation employed the immunoSEQ multiplex PCR assay. The source is immuneACCESS, and TCRdb retained only in-frame sequences with V and J called. Part of the clones is not carried over; for the studies checked, unresolved V genes explain less than half of this, and the remainder is unexplained. This sample gives about 93,000 clones in total; 95% of them show up just once. 0.2% to 0.3% of the sample comes from the top ten. Sequenced input: T cells isolated from PBMCs. The source is a human donor in good health.

The chain has TRBV2 and TRBJ1-1; D gene uncertain. The CDR3 runs to 13 residues. The germline V gene encodes CDR1 SNHLY and CDR2 FYNNEI. The V end was cut by 10 bases, the J end by 0 bases, with 12 bases between. CDR3 region: CATLKSMNTEAFF. The CDR3 nucleotides are TGTGCCACCCTAAAGTCCATGAACACTGAAGCTTTCTTT.

This chain uses TRBV28 with TRBJ2-2, with 7 bases identical to TRBD2. Germline V CDR1 and CDR2: MDHEN, SYDVKM. The trim removed 4 bases at V and 2 bases at J, leaving 4 bases unmatched. The CDR3 is 15 residues long. The CDR3 reads CASSYTSENTGELFF. For the CDR3, the DNA is TGTGCCAGCAGTTATACTAGCGAAAACACCGGGGAGCTGTTTTTT.

The genes are TRBV11-3 and TRBJ1-1; D not certain. Germline lookup yields CDR1 SGHNT and CDR2 YENEEA. The V and J ends lost 1 base and 1 base respectively, with 7 bases between them. The CDR3 has 14 amino acids. The CDR3 DNA is TGTGCCAGCAGCTTAGGGGGAGGGAACACTGAAGCTTTCTTT. Translated: CASSLGGGNTEAFF.

Note on this clone: Additional DNA sequences in this sample encode the identical CDR3. The chain recombines TRBV28 with TRBJ1-2; TRBD1 matches at 7 bases. The junction had 10 bases not matched to a gene; V was cut back by 8 bases and J by 7 bases. CDR3 length equals 13 residues. Germline CDR1 is MDHEN and CDR2 is SYDVKM. The CDR3 region has the DNA TGTGCCAGCTCCCTAGGGGGCTGGGGTGGCTACACCTTC. Protein sequence: CASSLGGWGGYTF.

V usage is TRBV7-7 and J usage is TRBJ2-7, with 8 bases identical to TRBD1. J gave up 6 bases and V 4 bases, and 5 bases lay outside the gene matches. The CDR3 loop spans 13 amino acids. The germline V gene encodes CDR1 SSHAT and CDR2 FNYEAQ (reference sequence). CDR3 protein: CASSSGQGAEQYF. In DNA, the CDR3 is TGTGCCAGCAGCTCCGGACAGGGCGCCGAGCAGTACTTC.

J is TRBJ2-5 and V is TRBV10-3; TRBD1 agrees at 10 bases. Germline CDR1 ENHRY, CDR2 SYGVKD. This CDR3 spans 19 amino acids. Trimming at V came to 7 bases and at J to 1 base, leaving 18 bases not matched to a gene. CDR3 DNA sequence: TGTGCCATCATGAAAGGGACAGGGGCCACACCCCAAATCCAAGAGACCCAGTACTTC. It codes for CAIMKGTGATPQIQETQYF.

J is TRBJ2-1 and V is TRBV19; TRBD1 might be the D (6 bases). CDR1 is LNHDA, CDR2 SQIVND, per germline (reference sequence). V dropped 3 bases and J dropped 4 bases, with 13 bases sitting between them. The CDR3 runs to 15 residues. CDR3 residues: CASSIGLTGYNEQFF. The CDR3 bases are TGTGCCAGTAGTATTGGGCTAACAGGGTACAATGAGCAGTTCTTC.

This chain links TRBV2 with TRBJ2-7; TRBD1 matches 7 bases. CDR1 is SNHLY, CDR2 FYNNEI, per germline. After removal of 10 bases from V and 1 base from J, the junction contained 16 bases not matched to a gene. The CDR3 loop spans 16 amino acids. CDR3 sequence (DNA): TGTGCCACCATAAGGGGTTCACGGGACAGTTCCTACGAGCAGTACTTC. Translating it yields CATIRGSRDSSYEQYF.

J is TRBJ1-4 and V is TRBV5-6, with D perhaps TRBD1 (6 bases). Germline CDR1 and CDR2: SGHDT and YYEEEE. The CDR3 is made up of 14 amino acids. With 2 bases removed from V and 7 bases from J, the gap between germline ends came to 12 bases. The CDR3 sequence is CASSLWVRGEKLFF. The CDR3 DNA sequence: TGTGCCAGCAGCTTATGGGTCAGGGGTGAAAAACTGTTTTTT.

This chain connects TRBV13 to TRBJ2-1; 7 bases align to TRBD1. The CDR3 is 15 amino acids. Germline trimming cut 5 bases from V and 6 bases from J; bases unmatched to any gene: 10. Germline V gives CDR1 PRHDT, CDR2 FYEKMQ (reference sequence). The CDR3 loop reads CASSHDRESGNEQFF. In nucleotides, the CDR3 is TGTGCCAGCAGCCACGACAGGGAATCAGGCAATGAGCAGTTCTTC.

The chain uses TRBV6-1 and TRBJ2-5, with TRBD1 matching over 8 bases. This CDR3 is 15 amino acids long. Germline lookup yields CDR1 MNHNS and CDR2 SASEGT. The trim removed 8 bases at V and 3 bases at J, leaving 11 bases unmatched. The DNA of the CDR3 is TGTGCCAGCGGAGGCACAGGGGGTTGGGAAGAGACCCAGTACTTC. Protein sequence: CASGGTGGWEETQYF.

J is TRBJ2-5 and V is TRBV2, with unresolved D. Germline-derived CDR1 and CDR2 are SNHLY and FYNNEI. Trimming took 7 bases from V and 0 from J, leaving 3 bases between them. The CDR3 contains 11 residues. The CDR3, as DNA: TGTGCCAGCATCTACCAAGAGACCCAGTACTTC. This encodes CASIYQETQYF.

The V gene is TRBV4-1, the J gene TRBJ2-5, with D perhaps matching TRBD1 (5 bases). Germline-derived CDR1 and CDR2 are MGHRA and YSYEKL. Trimming left V 4 bases short and J 3 bases short, with 12 bases between. The CDR3 extends over 14 amino acids. The CDR3 loop is CASSPTLGEETQYF. CDR3 nucleotide sequence: TGCGCCAGCAGCCCCACATTAGGGGAAGAGACCCAGTACTTC.

This clone was seen only once. J is TRBJ1-1 and V is TRBV18, with 9 nucleotides matching TRBD1. The CDR3 has 17 amino acids. Germline V gives CDR1 KGHSH, CDR2 LQKENI. V lost 3 bases to trimming and J lost 0 bases; unmatched junction nucleotides: 8. The CDR3 DNA reads as TGTGCCAGCTCACCGCCGGGACAGGGTAACATGAACACTGAAGCTTTCTTT. Protein product: CASSPPGQGNMNTEAFF. The variable domain in full, with the rest retrieved from reference TRBV18 and TRBJ1-1, is NAGVMQNPRHLVRRRGQEARLRCSPMKGHSHVYWYRQLPEEGLKFMVYLQKENIIDESGMPKERFSAEFPKEGPSILRIQQVVRGDSAAYFCASSPPGQGNMNTEAFFGQGTRLTVV.

This clone has only one observation. The J gene is TRBJ1-5, the V gene TRBV27; TRBD1 matches 10 bases. Looked up from germline, CDR1 is MNHEY and CDR2 is SMNVEV (reference sequence). This CDR3 spans 14 amino acids. J was trimmed by 6 bases and V by 2 bases; bases with no gene match: 1. CDR3 in DNA: TGTGCCAGCAGTTTAGGGGACAGGGGTCAGCCCCAGCATTTT. This codes for CASSLGDRGQPQHF.

Here the CDR3 DNA reads TGTGCCAGCAGTGAAACCGGGACTAGCGGGGGTGCCAATGAGCAGTTCTTC. Amino acid sequence: CASSETGTSGGANEQFF. This chain joins TRBV6-4 and TRBJ2-1, with 14 bases fitting TRBD2. Unmatched junction bases numbered 7, after V lost 3 bases and J lost 6 bases. This CDR3 is 17 amino acids long. Germline loops: CDR1 MRHNA, CDR2 SNTAGT.

The J gene is TRBJ2-7, the V gene TRBV28, with TRBD1 matching 8 bases. The CDR3 loop spans 13 amino acids. The trim removed 7 bases at V and 0 bases at J, leaving 2 bases unmatched. Per germline, CDR1 MDHEN and CDR2 SYDVKM. CDR3 sequence: CASTQGGSYEQYF. The CDR3 nucleotides are TGTGCCAGCACACAGGGGGGCTCCTACGAGCAGTACTTC.

V gene TRBV19 combines with J gene TRBJ1-3, with 7 bases aligning to TRBD1. The CDR3 is 13 residues long. V trimming: 6 bases; J trimming: 4 bases; junction bases outside the gene matches: 3. Germline CDR1 LNHDA, CDR2 SQIVND (reference sequence). CDR3 in amino acids: CASSPTGGNTIYF. DNA of the CDR3: TGTGCCAGTAGCCCGACAGGGGGAAACACCATATATTTT. The full variable domain, rest sourced from reference TRBV19 and TRBJ1-3, is DGGITQSPKYLFRKEGQNVTLSCEQNLNHDAMYWYRQDPGQGLRLIYYSQIVNDFQKGDIAEGYSVSREKKESFPLTVTSAQKNPTAFYLCASSPTGGNTIYFGEGSWLTVV.

The chain uses TRBV18 and TRBJ1-6; D uncertain. From germline, CDR1 is KGHSH and CDR2 LQKENI. The CDR3 has 16 residues. The V end was cut by 0 bases, the J end by 0 bases, with 6 bases between. Written as DNA, the CDR3 is TGTGCCAGCTCACCACCGGGAGGCTCCTATAATTCACCCCTCCACTTT. Amino acid sequence: CASSPPGGSYNSPLHF. Full variable domain (outside the CDR3, taken from reference TRBV18 and TRBJ1-6): NAGVMQNPRHLVRRRGQEARLRCSPMKGHSHVYWYRQLPEEGLKFMVYLQKENIIDESGMPKERFSAEFPKEGPSILRIQQVVRGDSAAYFCASSPPGGSYNSPLHFGNGTRLTVT.

A single count supports this clone. The chain links TRBV11-2 to TRBJ2-2, with a weak D call TRBD2 (5 bases). The germline V gene has CDR1 SGHAT and CDR2 FQNNGV. V was clipped by 5 bases and J by 2 bases, with 12 bases between them. CDR3 size: 15 residues. As DNA, the CDR3 is TGTGCCAGCAGCCCCTTGGGAGCCAACACCGGGGAGCTGTTTTTT. Protein product: CASSPLGANTGELFF.